What follows are 26 T cell receptor beta chains derived from one specimen sequenced in a study of blood T cells in healthy people across ages. Sample-barcoded 5' priming and a J-beta primer mix drove a second PCR of about 6 to 12 cycles. MiXCR, applied by TCRdb to the 5' RACE reads, yields one record per CDR3 protein. The sample records over 1,500,000 distinct CDR3 sequences, 49% being singletons. What was sequenced was blood. These receptor sequences come from a middle-aged woman in good health.

This sequence joins TRBV9 and TRBJ1-6; 12 bases are a match to TRBD1. CDR1 and CDR2 (germline): SGDLS, YYNGEE. V shed 3 bases, J shed 1 base, and the junction held 23 bases outside the gene matches. CDR3 length: 24 residues. This chain's CDR3 is CASSASSGTGGAPGSSSYNSPLHF. DNA for the CDR3: TGTGCCAGCAGCGCCTCATCCGGGACAGGGGGCGCCCCTGGCAGTTCGTCCTATAATTCACCCCTCCACTTT.

The count of this clonotype is one. The chain recombines TRBV28 with TRBJ2-1, with 10 bases fitting TRBD2. The CDR3 is made up of 16 amino acids. CDR1 is MDHEN and CDR2 is SYDVKM in the germline V gene. The V and J ends lost 7 bases and 10 bases, in that order; junction bases with no gene match: 16. The CDR3 spells CASTGGVTSGLQEQFF. DNA for the CDR3: TGTGCCAGCACCGGAGGGGTGACTAGCGGGTTGCAGGAGCAGTTCTTC.

A few counts support this clonotype. The rearrangement joins TRBV29-1 to TRBJ2-5; D possibly corresponds to TRBD1 (6 bases). This CDR3 has 12 amino acids. From germline, CDR1 is SQVTM and CDR2 ANQGSEA. Trimming took 6 bases from V and 11 from J, leaving 19 bases between them. The CDR3 here is CSVVGGEVEQYF. The DNA for the CDR3 is TGCAGCGTGGTTGGGGGCGAGGTGGAGCAGTACTTC.

This chain joins TRBV9 and TRBJ2-3; no reliable D call. Per germline, CDR1 SGDLS and CDR2 YYNGEE. V lost 0 bases and J 6 bases, leaving 11 bases between the germline ends. The CDR3 runs 14 residues. The DNA for the CDR3 is TGTGCCAGCAGCGTAGGGGTACAATTGGATACGCAGTATTTT. Protein sequence: CASSVGVQLDTQYF.

This rearrangement joins TRBV20-1 to TRBJ2-5; 10 nucleotides line up with TRBD2. The V gene end was trimmed by 2 bases and the J gene end by 2 bases; junction bases not matched to a gene: 8. Germline CDR1 is DFQATT and CDR2 is SNEGSKA (reference sequence). The CDR3 loop spans 16 amino acids. DNA for the CDR3: TGCAGTGCTAGACTGCCTAGCGGGGGTACTCAAGAGACCCAGTACTTC. It specifies CSARLPSGGTQETQYF.

V is TRBV7-8 and J is TRBJ2-1, with D possibly being TRBD1 (6 bases). Deletions cut 5 bases from V and 3 bases from J, with 17 bases between. CDR3 length equals 16 residues. Germline CDR1 and CDR2: SGHVS and FQNEAQ. The CDR3: CASSPHRAPIYNEQFF. CDR3 DNA sequence: TGTGCCAGCAGCCCGCACAGGGCCCCCATCTACAATGAGCAGTTCTTC.

The chain uses TRBV20-1 and TRBJ1-2; perhaps TRBD1 as D (6 bases). The CDR3 has 16 amino acids. Trimming took 6 bases from V and 2 from J, leaving 22 bases between them. Germline V lookup: CDR1 DFQATT, CDR2 SNEGSKA (reference sequence). As DNA, the CDR3 is TGCAGTGCCAGCTCTCCGGACAGCCAGTACAACTATGGCTACACCTTC. It codes for CSASSPDSQYNYGYTF.

The chain uses TRBV4-3 and TRBJ1-4, with D unresolved. This CDR3 is 15 amino acids long. V was pared by 0 bases and J by 7 bases, with 12 bases between. Germline V gene data show CDR1 as LGHNA and CDR2 as YSLEER. Written as DNA, the CDR3 is TGCGCCAGCAGCCAAGATCTGGCGGGGAGTGAAAAACTGTTTTTT. This encodes CASSQDLAGSEKLFF.

The gene calls are TRBV9 and TRBJ2-7; 11 bases are a match to TRBD1. The CDR3 spans 15 residues. V was pared by 4 bases and J by 5 bases, with 8 bases of the junction left unmatched. CDR1 is SGDLS and CDR2 is YYNGEE in the germline V gene. The CDR3 is CASSPRTGGLNEQYF. Here the CDR3 DNA reads TGTGCCAGCAGCCCCCGGACAGGGGGCTTAAACGAGCAGTACTTC.

This clonotype was detected only a few times. The gene calls are TRBV15 and TRBJ2-1; D is uncertain. With 0 bases removed from V and 7 bases from J, the gap between germline ends came to 13 bases. The V gene's germline CDR1 is LNHNV and CDR2 YYDKDF (reference sequence). The CDR3 length is 15 residues. The CDR3 sequence: CATSRDFGLRNEQFF. The CDR3 coding sequence is TGTGCCACCAGCAGAGATTTCGGGCTTCGGAATGAGCAGTTCTTC.

This clonotype appeared a few times. This chain connects TRBV6-2 or TRBV6-3 to TRBJ2-1; 7 bases match TRBD1. The V segment lost 6 bases and the J segment 2 bases; nucleotides outside the gene matches: 7. The CDR3 sequence is 15 residues long. Germline loops: CDR1 MNHEY, CDR2 SVGEGT. The CDR3 DNA follows: TGTGCCAGCAGAGACAGGGCCTCACCCTACAATGAGCAGTTCTTC. It codes for CASRDRASPYNEQFF.

This clonotype turned up a few times. This rearrangement joins TRBV25-1 to TRBJ1-2, with D unclear. Deletions cut 3 bases from V and 5 bases from J, with 7 bases between. The CDR3 has 12 amino acids. Germline CDR1 reads MGHDK; CDR2 reads SYGVNS. The CDR3 sequence is CASSESTYGYTF. The CDR3, as DNA: TGTGCCAGCAGTGAGTCCACGTATGGCTACACCTTC.

V gene TRBV20-1 combines with J gene TRBJ2-5; D ambiguous. Germline V lookup: CDR1 DFQATT, CDR2 SNEGSKA (reference sequence). The CDR3 extends over 16 amino acids. V lost 7 bases to trimming and J lost 1 base, with 22 bases between them. CDR3 nucleotides: TGCAGTGTCCCCTGGCAGCTCGGGCTTGGCCAAGAGACCCAGTACTTC. Residues: CSVPWQLGLGQETQYF.

This clonotype has only a few counts. The rearrangement links TRBV14 to TRBJ2-7; weak D call: TRBD1 (6 bases). The CDR3 extends over 14 amino acids. V was clipped by 7 bases and J by 2 bases, with 15 bases between them. The germline CDR1 and CDR2 sequences are SGHDN and FVKESK. In nucleotides, the CDR3 is TGTGCCAGCACCTACCGAACAGGGCCCTACGAGCAGTACTTC. It is translated as CASTYRTGPYEQYF.

CDR3 in DNA: TGTGCCAGCAGCGGGACATCTGGGACGGCCGGGACCCAGTACTTC. Residues: CASSGTSGTAGTQYF. V and J are TRBV9 and TRBJ2-7; D is possibly TRBD1 or TRBD2 (5 bases each). Matching the DNA end better, TRBJ2-5 makes the J call doubtful. CDR1 SGDLS and CDR2 YYNGEE come from the germline V gene. This CDR3 region has 15 residues.

Only a few counts were recorded for this clonotype. The chain recombines TRBV10-3 with TRBJ2-3; 8 nucleotides agree with TRBD2. The V gene's germline CDR1 is ENHRY and CDR2 SYGVKD. The CDR3 totals 15 residues. After removal of 4 bases from V and 7 bases from J, the junction contained 10 bases not matched to a gene. The CDR3 reads CAISANPGTRNTQYF. The CDR3 coding sequence is TGTGCCATCAGTGCCAACCCCGGGACTAGAAATACGCAGTATTTT.

This clonotype was seen a handful of times. J is TRBJ2-7 and V is TRBV2, with D possibly TRBD1 on 5 matching bases. CDR3 length: 14 residues. Germline V gene sequence: CDR1 SNHLY, CDR2 FYNNEI. With 5 bases removed from V and 6 bases from J, the gap between germline ends came to 17 bases. The CDR3 region has the DNA TGTGCCAGCAGTACGACAGCCCAGGGCTCCGAGCAGTACTTC. Translated: CASSTTAQGSEQYF.

This clonotype was observed a few times. The chain employs TRBV29-1 and TRBJ2-3; D is unresolved. The V end lost 5 bases, the J end lost 3 bases, and 9 bases lay between the germline ends. This CDR3 spans 12 amino acids. The V gene's germline CDR1 is SQVTM and CDR2 ANQGSEA. The CDR3 sequence is CSVTVRTDTQYF. For the CDR3, the DNA is TGCAGCGTTACGGTTAGAACAGATACGCAGTATTTT.

About this clonotype: A much larger clone lies one base from this, so it may be a read error. The V gene is TRBV7-8, the J gene TRBJ1-4; D possibly corresponds to TRBD1 (6 bases). In germline, CDR1 is SGHVS, CDR2 FQNEAQ. This CDR3 is built from 15 residues. Trimming pared 3 bases from V and 7 bases from J, leaving 15 bases between. Written as DNA, the CDR3 is TGTGCCAGCAGCTTCTCCGGGGGCGGCGTTGAAAAACTGTTTTTT. Its protein product is CASSFSGGGVEKLFF.

This chain connects TRBV6-5 to TRBJ1-2; possible D gene TRBD1, 6 bases. With 2 bases removed from V and 0 bases from J, the gap between germline ends came to 10 bases. This CDR3 contains 15 residues. CDR1 is MNHEY, CDR2 SVGAGI, per germline. CDR3 amino acids: CASSYLGATNYGYTF. CDR3 nucleotide sequence: TGTGCCAGCAGTTACCTGGGGGCCACTAACTATGGCTACACCTTC.

This clonotype was counted only a few times. CDR3 residues: CASSYGAYGYTF. The CDR3 DNA reads TGTGCCAGCAGTTACGGTGCCTATGGCTACACCTTC. The J gene is TRBJ1-2, the V gene TRBV12-3 or TRBV12-4; the D is unclear. Trimming removed 4 bases at V and 4 bases at J, with 7 bases between. The CDR3 has 12 amino acids.

The chain is built from TRBV20-1 and TRBJ2-7; 7 bases map to TRBD1. The J segment lost 3 bases and the V segment lost 5 bases, leaving 4 bases of the junction unmatched. Germline loops: CDR1 DFQATT, CDR2 SNEGSKA (reference sequence). This CDR3 has 12 residues. The CDR3 sequence: CSALTGVYEQYF. For the CDR3, the DNA is TGCAGTGCTCTCACAGGGGTCTACGAGCAGTACTTC.

The V gene is TRBV6-2 or TRBV6-3, the J gene TRBJ2-1; the D is unclear. The end of the DNA fits TRBJ2-7 better, so the J call may be wrong. Germline CDR1 is MNHEY and CDR2 is SVGEGT. The CDR3 has 14 amino acids. The chain's CDR3 is CASSKTPPYNEQYF. Here the CDR3 DNA reads TGTGCCAGCAGTAAGACTCCCCCCTACAATGAGCAGTACTTC.

Only a few counts were recorded for this clonotype. The chain combines TRBV20-1 with TRBJ2-6, with D unclear. Trimming stripped 1 base from V and 4 bases from J, with 11 bases between. Germline V gene sequence: CDR1 DFQATT, CDR2 SNEGSKA (reference sequence). This CDR3 spans 15 amino acids. The CDR3 is CSARVVTTGANVLTF. The CDR3 DNA is TGCAGTGCTAGAGTGGTAACAACAGGGGCCAACGTCCTGACTTTC.

This sequence joins TRBV9 and TRBJ2-3; D remains unclear. V was shortened by 1 base and J by 0 bases, with 6 bases between the two germline ends. CDR3 size: 14 residues. Germline V gene data show CDR1 as SGDLS and CDR2 as YYNGEE. The CDR3 sequence is CASSVPTSTDTQYF. CDR3 coding DNA: TGTGCCAGCAGCGTACCGACAAGCACAGATACGCAGTATTTT.

A few counts support this clonotype. The chain combines TRBV5-5 with TRBJ2-4; TRBD1 is a possible D gene (6 bases). V was shortened by 1 base and J by 6 bases, with 14 bases between the two germline ends. Germline V gene lookup returns CDR1 SGHKS and CDR2 YYEKEE (reference sequence). The CDR3 is 15 residues long. The CDR3: CASSLTGQTLNIQYF. The CDR3 DNA sequence: TGTGCCAGCAGCTTGACCGGACAGACATTAAACATTCAGTACTTC.